The clone carrying this TCR beta chain came up a few times. TCRdb's table, derived via immunoSEQ multiplex PCR, lists solely in-frame clones and lacks some. Of fewer than 85,000 clones in the sample, around 83% were seen once. Time point indicated: pretreatment peripheral blood. All patients carried locally advanced or metastatic urothelial carcinoma. The entry originates in a study of PD-L1 blockade in urothelial cancer. Study as a whole: Patients took up atezolizumab around 2014 at 1,200 mg intravenously every 3 weeks. Male sex and bladder-origin urothelial cancer were recorded for about 85% of the roughly 30 patients. Blood samples had a median of approximately 150,000 T cells.

CDR3 length equals 15 residues. V was cut by 4 bases and J by 7 bases, with 17 bases left in between. Germline values: CDR1 MGHRA, CDR2 YSYEKL. This receptor was obtained from a woman aged 70-85 years with urothelial cancer. The rearrangement joins TRBV4-1 to TRBJ2-1, with D possibly TRBD2 on 6 matching bases. This material consisted of PBMCs, taken around atezolizumab (anti-PD-L1) treatment. CDR3 sequence reads: CASSLGRDFGNEQFF. As DNA, the CDR3 is TGCGCCAGCAGCCTCGGGCGGGATTTCGGAAATGAGCAGTTCTTC.